Given below is one T cell receptor (beta chain) in context. Some clones are missing from TCRdb's copy, which holds only in-frame ones; the method was immunoSEQ multiplex PCR. The sample shows 150,000 to 200,000 clones, roughly 75% of them seen only once. This specimen belongs to a study of blood T cell repertoires in COVID-19. Sequencing was done on a sample of peripheral blood. This clonotype was sampled from a man aged 65 to 85 with active or convalescent COVID-19.

The CDR3 protein is CASTSLANTGELFF. The CDR3 region has the DNA TGTGCCAGCACCTCACTAGCGAACACCGGGGAGCTGTTTTTT. V and J are TRBV3-1 (or the pseudogene TRBV3-2) and TRBJ2-2, with D possibly being TRBD2 (5 bases). Germline CDR1 reads LGHDT; CDR2 reads YNNKEL (reference sequence). Trimming left V 7 bases short and J 0 bases short, with 9 bases between. This CDR3 has 14 amino acids.